This TCR beta chain was documented in a study of cytomegalovirus exposure and HLA in healthy donors. The study, taken as a whole, reports: Earlier results showed most TCR beta V segments being productive about 87% or about 30% of the time. Researchers reported from a later analysis that most CMV-associated TCR beta chains appeared HLA-restricted. More clonal expansion characterized HLA-associated TCR beta chains than equally common others in a later analysis. One later analysis reportedly identified an Asian-associated ancestry cluster that showed fewer N-insertions than the roughly 640-donor mean.

The PCR used 60 Vbeta and 13 Jbeta primers. Method: immunoSEQ multiplex PCR; TCRdb's copy keeps in-frame clones and lacks some. Of 150,000 to 250,000 clones detected, 70% to 85% appear once; the ten largest clones hold 0.098%. CDR3 length: 16 residues. CDR1 is MGHDK, CDR2 SYGVNS, per germline. Trimming removed 4 bases at V and 5 bases at J, with 18 bases between. A note on this clone: Its specificity is not known.

The V gene is TRBV25-1, the J gene TRBJ2-4, with D perhaps matching TRBD1 (6 bases). The source of this sequence is a boy younger than 10 in good health and CMV-seronegative. Sequenced sample: PBMCs. CDR3 residues: CASSASPGERENIQYF. The CDR3 DNA sequence: TGTGCCAGCAGTGCTTCCCCAGGGGAGAGGGAAAACATTCAGTACTTC.